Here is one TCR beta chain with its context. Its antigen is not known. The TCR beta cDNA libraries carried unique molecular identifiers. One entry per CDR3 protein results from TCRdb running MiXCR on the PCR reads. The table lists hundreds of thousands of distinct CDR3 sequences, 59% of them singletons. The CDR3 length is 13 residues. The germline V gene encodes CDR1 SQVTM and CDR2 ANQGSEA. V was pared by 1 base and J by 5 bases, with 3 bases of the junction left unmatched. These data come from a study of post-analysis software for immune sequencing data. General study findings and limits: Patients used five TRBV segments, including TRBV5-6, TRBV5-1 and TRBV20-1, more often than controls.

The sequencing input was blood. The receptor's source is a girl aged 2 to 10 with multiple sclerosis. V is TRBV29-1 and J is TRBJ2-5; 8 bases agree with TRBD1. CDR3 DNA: TGCAGCGTTGAAGGTCGGACAGGGGAGACCCAGTACTTC. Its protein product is CSVEGRTGETQYF.